A single sample gave rise to the 23 T cell receptor beta chains below, sequenced in a study of shared clonotypes between healthy human individuals. Profiled with immunoSEQ multiplex PCR; TCRdb holds only in-frame clones, not every one. Of 2 million to 2.5 million clones listed, approximately 90% were seen once; the top ten hold approximately 0.39%. Sequencing used naive CD4+ T cells from PBMCs. This sample's subset: CD45RA+ positively selected. Receptor source: a man aged 18 to 35 in good health. Some clones in this sample may be carry-over from other donors' samples.

This rearrangement joins TRBV28 to TRBJ1-2; D is unresolved. CDR3 length: 14 residues. V lost 4 bases and J 4 bases, leaving 13 bases between the germline ends. Per germline, CDR1 MDHEN and CDR2 SYDVKM. CDR3 sequence (DNA): TGTGCCAGCAGTTCCCCGACGGGTATCTATGGCTACACCTTC. Amino acids: CASSSPTGIYGYTF.

The chain carries TRBV28 and TRBJ2-7; 11 bases fit TRBD2. CDR1 and CDR2 from the germline V gene are MDHEN and SYDVKM. V lost 5 bases and J lost 2; bases outside the gene matches: 2. The CDR3 spans 14 residues. The CDR3 nucleotides read TGTGCCAGCAGTCGGGGACTAGCGGCCTACGAGCAGTACTTC. This translates into CASSRGLAAYEQYF.

The chain links TRBV5-1 to TRBJ1-2, with 10 bases aligning to TRBD1. Trimming cost V 1 base and J 8 bases; bases outside gene matches: 17. CDR1 and CDR2 (germline): SGHRS, YFSETQ. This CDR3 contains 18 residues. CDR3 bases: TGCGCCAGCAGCTTGTATGGGGCCACCGGGACAGGGGAATCCGGCTACACCTTC. Residues: CASSLYGATGTGESGYTF.

The rearrangement links TRBV20-1 to TRBJ2-1; unclear D gene. The V gene lost 3 bases and the J gene lost 9 bases, with 9 bases spanning the gap. This CDR3 region has 11 residues. From germline, CDR1 is DFQATT and CDR2 SNEGSKA (reference sequence). The DNA of the CDR3 is TGCAGTGCTAGGACTGGCTCTGAGCAGTTCTTC. Residues: CSARTGSEQFF.

The chain is built from TRBV30 and TRBJ2-7; D is unclear. The CDR3 has 13 residues. Germline assignment: CDR1 GTSNPN and CDR2 SVGIG (reference sequence). V was cut by 5 bases and J by 0 bases, with 11 bases left in between. CDR3 protein: CAWASVGSYEQYF. The CDR3 bases are TGTGCCTGGGCGTCTGTGGGCTCCTACGAGCAGTACTTC. Using reference TRBV30 and TRBJ2-7 for the parts outside the CDR3, the full variable domain is SQTIHQWPATLVQPVGSPLSLECTVEGTSNPNLYWYRQAAGRGLQLLFYSVGIGQISSEVPQNLSASRPQDRQFILSSKKLLLSDSGFYLCAWASVGSYEQYFGPGTRLTVT.

This clone was seen a handful of times. CDR3 nucleotide sequence: TGTGCCAGCAGCTCGCAGGGGGCCGACACTGAAGCTTTCTTT. Translated, it gives CASSSQGADTEAFF. The chain joins TRBV7-3 to TRBJ1-1, with 8 bases lining up with TRBD1. Per the germline V gene, CDR1 is SGHTA and CDR2 is FQGTGA. The CDR3 contains 14 residues. The V and J ends lost 4 bases and 3 bases, in that order; junction bases with no gene match: 4.

This rearrangement joins TRBV4-3 to TRBJ2-4; possibly TRBD1 for D (6 bases). Germline CDR1 LGHNA, CDR2 YSLEER. The CDR3 runs to 16 residues. V was shortened by 3 bases and J by 6 bases, with 18 bases between the two germline ends. The CDR3 DNA reads TGCGCCAGCAGCCAGGGTCGACAGGCCCTCACAAACATTCAGTACTTC. This translates into CASSQGRQALTNIQYF.

The genes are TRBV19 and TRBJ1-2; no clear D gene. This CDR3 is 14 amino acids long. Germline CDR1 and CDR2: LNHDA and SQIVND (reference sequence). The V end lost 2 bases, the J end lost 0 bases, and 7 bases lay between the germline ends. The CDR3: CASSITMANYGYTF. Here the CDR3 DNA reads TGTGCCAGTAGTATAACGATGGCTAACTATGGCTACACCTTC.

The chain is built from TRBV11-2 and TRBJ2-5; D is unresolved. CDR3 length: 13 residues. Trimming removed 5 bases from V and 0 bases from J, with 7 bases in between. The germline CDR1 and CDR2 sequences are SGHAT and FQNNGV. The CDR3 loop is CASSKEYQETQYF. CDR3 sequence (DNA): TGTGCCAGCAGCAAGGAGTACCAAGAGACCCAGTACTTC. The full variable domain, completed using reference TRBV11-2 and TRBJ2-5, is EAGVAQSPRYKIIEKRQSVAFWCNPISGHATLYWYQQILGQGPKLLIQFQNNGVVDDSQLPKDRFSAERLKGVDSTLKIQPAKLEDSAVYLCASSKEYQETQYFGPGTRLLVL.

The DNA for the CDR3 is TGTGCCAACACCCCGGGGCAGGGGGCGAACCAAGAGACCCAGTACTTC. Translation: CANTPGQGANQETQYF. This sequence joins TRBV19 and TRBJ2-5; 8 bases agree with TRBD1. CDR1 is LNHDA and CDR2 is SQIVND in the germline V gene (reference sequence). Trimming removed 10 bases from V and 0 bases from J; junction bases left unmatched: 13. This CDR3 contains 16 residues.

The chain combines TRBV10-2 with TRBJ2-1, with TRBD2 identical over 13 bases. V was clipped by 7 bases and J by 5 bases; unmatched bases: 5. This CDR3 has 15 residues. CDR1 WSHSY and CDR2 SAAADI come from the germline V gene. The DNA of the CDR3 is TGCGCCAGCAAGCCCGGGACTAGCGGGAACAATGAGCAGTTCTTC. Protein product: CASKPGTSGNNEQFF.

V is TRBV5-1 and J is TRBJ2-5; D is possibly TRBD2 (6 bases). CDR1 and CDR2 (germline): SGHRS, YFSETQ. The CDR3 has 14 residues. V was clipped by 5 bases and J by 2 bases, with 13 bases between them. Written as DNA, the CDR3 is TGCGCCAGCAGTAGGGCTAGCGAGCAAGAGACCCAGTACTTC. This encodes CASSRASEQETQYF.

In its sample, this clone was seen once. The chain uses TRBV4-3 and TRBJ1-6, with unresolved D. Trimming took off 0 bases at V and 9 bases at J, with 15 bases between the two ends. The germline CDR1 and CDR2 sequences are LGHNA and YSLEER. The CDR3 loop spans 16 amino acids. The CDR3 DNA is TGCGCCAGCAGCCAAGATTGGATGAGTGGCTCTTCACCCCTCCACTTT. Protein sequence: CASSQDWMSGSSPLHF.

V gene TRBV7-7 combines with J gene TRBJ2-3; TRBD2 agrees at 11 bases. Germline assignment: CDR1 SSHAT and CDR2 FNYEAQ (reference sequence). The CDR3 has 16 amino acids. With 5 bases clipped from V and 0 bases from J, the junction kept 4 bases outside the gene matches. CDR3 sequence: CASSSSSGRSTDTQYF. In nucleotides, the CDR3 is TGTGCCAGCAGCAGCTCTAGCGGGAGGAGCACAGATACGCAGTATTTT.

The chain carries TRBV28 and TRBJ2-1, with a tentative D call TRBD2 (5 bases). The CDR3 extends over 14 amino acids. Germline V gene data show CDR1 as MDHEN and CDR2 as SYDVKM. V lost 6 bases and J 2 bases, leaving 11 bases between the germline ends. The CDR3 is CASRGGRAYNEQFF. As DNA, the CDR3 is TGTGCCAGCAGAGGTGGGAGAGCCTACAATGAGCAGTTCTTC.

This rearrangement joins TRBV5-6 to TRBJ2-7; 9 bases fit TRBD1. Germline V gene data show CDR1 as SGHDT and CDR2 as YYEEEE. The CDR3 is 16 amino acids. After removal of 0 bases from V and 7 bases from J, the junction contained 11 bases not matched to a gene. CDR3 DNA sequence: TGTGCCAGCAGCTTGGGCCTAGGACAGGGGATTCGGGAGCAGTACTTC. This encodes CASSLGLGQGIREQYF.

The chain recombines TRBV12-5 with TRBJ1-1; TRBD1 matches at 7 bases. Looked up from germline, CDR1 is LGHNT and CDR2 is FRNRAP. V gave up 7 bases and J gave up 4 bases; unmatched junction bases: 12. CDR3 length: 15 amino acids. CDR3 protein: CASADLARGSTEAFF. In DNA form, the CDR3 reads TGTGCTAGTGCCGATTTGGCCAGGGGGAGCACTGAAGCTTTCTTT.

The gene calls are TRBV11-3 and TRBJ1-1, with D tentatively TRBD1 (5 bases). The CDR3 loop spans 17 amino acids. V was clipped by 5 bases and J by 1 base, with 20 bases between them. The germline CDR1 and CDR2 sequences are SGHNT and YENEEA. CDR3 region: CASSRRQSGATNTEAFF. The DNA for the CDR3 is TGTGCCAGCAGCCGTCGCCAATCCGGGGCAACGAACACTGAAGCTTTCTTT.

This rearrangement joins TRBV4-1 to TRBJ2-2; D is ambiguous. V lost 1 base to trimming and J lost 8 bases, with 8 bases between them. CDR1 MGHRA and CDR2 YSYEKL come from the germline V gene. The CDR3 spans 13 residues. The DNA of the CDR3 is TGCGCCAGCAGCCAAGGTCTTCTGGGGGAGCTGTTTTTT. Encoded protein: CASSQGLLGELFF.

This chain links TRBV15 with TRBJ1-2; D not certain. The germline V and J ends were trimmed by 4 bases and 2 bases, with 5 bases remaining between them. The CDR3 spans 12 residues. Germline lookup yields CDR1 LNHNV and CDR2 YYDKDF (reference sequence). In DNA, the CDR3 is TGTGCCACCAGCATCGCCAACTATGGCTACACCTTC. This translates into CATSIANYGYTF. The variable domain in full, completed from reference TRBV15 and TRBJ1-2, reads DAMVIQNPRYQVTQFGKPVTLSCSQTLNHNVMYWYQQKSSQAPKLLFHYYDKDFNNEADTPDNFQSRRPNTSFCFLDIRSPGLGDTAMYLCATSIANYGYTFGSGTRLTVV.

The chain links TRBV19 to TRBJ1-5; maybe TRBD1 (6 bases). CDR1 and CDR2 (germline): LNHDA, SQIVND (reference sequence). The CDR3 contains 15 residues. The germline V and J ends were trimmed by 3 bases and 2 bases, with 11 bases remaining between them. The CDR3 reads CASSISGGRNQPQHF. The CDR3 DNA sequence: TGTGCCAGTAGTATTTCGGGGGGCCGCAATCAGCCCCAGCATTTT.

The chain uses TRBV28 and TRBJ2-1; TRBD1 matches 7 bases. Per the germline V gene, CDR1 is MDHEN and CDR2 is SYDVKM. The CDR3 covers 14 residues. J was trimmed by 3 bases and V by 10 bases; bases with no gene match: 9. The CDR3 nucleotides read TGTGCCACCTCGACAGGGTCTGGCTACAATGAGCAGTTCTTC. It is translated as CATSTGSGYNEQFF.

The table lists this clone with a count of one. The chain recombines TRBV6-6 with TRBJ1-4; no definite D call. With 4 bases removed from V and 7 bases from J, the gap between germline ends came to 7 bases. This CDR3 is built from 12 residues. CDR1 is MNHNY, CDR2 SVGAGI, per germline (reference sequence). The CDR3 is CASSFPGEKLFF. Here the CDR3 DNA reads TGTGCCAGCAGTTTTCCGGGTGAAAAACTGTTTTTT.